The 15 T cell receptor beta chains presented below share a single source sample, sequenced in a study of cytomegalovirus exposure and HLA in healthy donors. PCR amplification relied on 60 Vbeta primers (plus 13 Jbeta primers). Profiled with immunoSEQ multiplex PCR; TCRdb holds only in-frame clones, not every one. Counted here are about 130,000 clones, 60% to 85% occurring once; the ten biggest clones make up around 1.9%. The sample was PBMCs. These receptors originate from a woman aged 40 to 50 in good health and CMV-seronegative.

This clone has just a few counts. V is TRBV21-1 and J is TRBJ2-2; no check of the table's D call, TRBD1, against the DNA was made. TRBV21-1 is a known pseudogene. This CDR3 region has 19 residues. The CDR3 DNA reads TGTGCCAGCACCACACCGGGACAGGGGCCACCCCCGAGCACCGGGGAGCTGTTTTTT. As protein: CASTTPGQGPPPSTGELFF.

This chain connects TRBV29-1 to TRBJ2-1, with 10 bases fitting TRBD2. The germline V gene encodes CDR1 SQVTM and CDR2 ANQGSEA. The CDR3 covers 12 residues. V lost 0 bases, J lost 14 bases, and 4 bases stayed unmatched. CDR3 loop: CSVEEASGSKFF. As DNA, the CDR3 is TGCAGCGTTGAAGAAGCTAGCGGGAGCAAGTTCTTC.

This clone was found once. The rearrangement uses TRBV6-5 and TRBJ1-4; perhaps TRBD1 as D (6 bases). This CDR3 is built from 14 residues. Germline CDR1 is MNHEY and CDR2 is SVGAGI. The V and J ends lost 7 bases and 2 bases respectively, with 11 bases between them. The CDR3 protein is CASKGGATNEKLFF. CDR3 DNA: TGTGCCAGCAAGGGGGGGGCGACTAATGAAAAACTGTTTTTT.

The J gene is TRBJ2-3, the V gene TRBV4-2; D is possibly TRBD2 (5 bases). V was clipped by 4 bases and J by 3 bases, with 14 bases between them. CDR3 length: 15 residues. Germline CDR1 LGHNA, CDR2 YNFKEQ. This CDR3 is CASSRRWGDTDTQYF. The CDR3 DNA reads TGTGCCAGCAGCCGCCGCTGGGGAGATACAGATACGCAGTATTTT.

The CDR3 coding sequence is TGTGCCAGCAGTTACGGCAGGGCGGATTCACCCCTCCACTTT. Translation: CASSYGRADSPLHF. The chain combines TRBV6-5 with TRBJ1-6, with a possible D match to TRBD1 (5 bases). V shed 2 bases and J shed 8 bases, with 10 bases lying between them. CDR3 length: 14 residues. Germline CDR1 and CDR2: MNHEY and SVGAGI.

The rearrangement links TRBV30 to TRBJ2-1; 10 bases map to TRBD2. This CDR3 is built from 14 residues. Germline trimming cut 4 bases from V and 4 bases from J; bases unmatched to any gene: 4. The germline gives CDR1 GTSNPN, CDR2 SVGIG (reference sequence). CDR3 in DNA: TGTGCCTGGACTAGCGGGAGAGGATACAATGAGCAGTTCTTC. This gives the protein CAWTSGRGYNEQFF. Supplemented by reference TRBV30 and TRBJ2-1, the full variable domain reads SQTIHQWPATLVQPVGSPLSLECTVEGTSNPNLYWYRQAAGRGLQLLFYSVGIGQISSEVPQNLSASRPQDRQFILSSKKLLLSDSGFYLCAWTSGRGYNEQFFGPGTRLTVL.

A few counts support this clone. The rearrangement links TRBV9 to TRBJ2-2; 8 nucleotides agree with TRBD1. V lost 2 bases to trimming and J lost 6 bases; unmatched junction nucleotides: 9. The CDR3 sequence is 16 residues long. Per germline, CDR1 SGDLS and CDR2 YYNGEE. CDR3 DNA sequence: TGTGCCAGCAGCGTTCTGACAGGGGTAAACTCCGGGGAGCTGTTTTTT. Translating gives CASSVLTGVNSGELFF. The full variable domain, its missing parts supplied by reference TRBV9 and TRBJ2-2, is DSGVTQTPKHLITATGQRVTLRCSPRSGDLSVYWYQQSLDQGLQFLIQYYNGEERAKGNILERFSAQQFPDLHSELNLSSLELGDSALYFCASSVLTGVNSGELFFGEGSRLTVL.

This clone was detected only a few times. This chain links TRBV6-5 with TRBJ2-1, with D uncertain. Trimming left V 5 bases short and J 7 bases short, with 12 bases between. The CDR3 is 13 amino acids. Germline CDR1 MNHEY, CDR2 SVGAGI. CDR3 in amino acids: CASSRMFENEQFF. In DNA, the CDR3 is TGTGCCAGCAGTCGCATGTTTGAGAATGAGCAGTTCTTC.

This chain's CDR3 is CASSLQRDSRAYHNEQFF. CDR3 coding DNA: TGTGCCAGCAGCTTACAACGTGACTCCAGAGCATATCATAATGAGCAGTTCTTC. The rearrangement links TRBV7-2 to TRBJ2-1; D gene ambiguous. The CDR3 consists of 18 residues. The V end lost 2 bases, the J end lost 7 bases, and 24 bases lay between the germline ends. Germline V gene data show CDR1 as SGHTA and CDR2 as FQGNSA.

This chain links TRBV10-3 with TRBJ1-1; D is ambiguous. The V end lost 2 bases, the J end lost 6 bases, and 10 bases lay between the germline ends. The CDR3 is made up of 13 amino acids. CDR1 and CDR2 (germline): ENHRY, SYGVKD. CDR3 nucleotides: TGTGCCATCAGTGAGGGCGGCCGGTCTGAAGCTTTCTTT. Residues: CAISEGGRSEAFF.

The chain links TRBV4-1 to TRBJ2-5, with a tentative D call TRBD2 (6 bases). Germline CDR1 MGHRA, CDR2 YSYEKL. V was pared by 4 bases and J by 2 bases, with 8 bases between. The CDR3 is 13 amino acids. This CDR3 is CASSRGEQETQYF. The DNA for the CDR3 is TGCGCCAGCAGCCGCGGGGAGCAAGAGACCCAGTACTTC.

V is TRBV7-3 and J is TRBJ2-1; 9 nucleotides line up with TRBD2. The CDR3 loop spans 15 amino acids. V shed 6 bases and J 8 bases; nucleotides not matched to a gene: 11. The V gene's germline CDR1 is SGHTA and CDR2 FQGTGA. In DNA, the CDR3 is TGTGCCAGCAGTTCTGCGGCGGGAGGGGGCTATGAGCAGTTCTTC. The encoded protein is CASSSAAGGGYEQFF.

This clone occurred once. In DNA, the CDR3 is TGTGCCAGCACGACTAGCGCACTTCCATACGAGCAGTACTTC. Protein: CASTTSALPYEQYF. The chain uses TRBV7-9 and TRBJ2-7; TRBD2 aligns across 8 bases. Looked up from germline, CDR1 is SEHNR and CDR2 is FQNEAQ (reference sequence). The CDR3 is made up of 14 amino acids. The trim removed 7 bases at V and 4 bases at J, leaving 9 bases unmatched.

The CDR3, as DNA: TGTGCCTGGAGTCGTTTCCTGGCTTCGGGGACTGAAGCTTTCTTT. It is translated as CAWSRFLASGTEAFF. The chain combines TRBV30 with TRBJ1-1; D gene ambiguous. The CDR3 contains 15 residues. Trimming pared 2 bases from V and 5 bases from J, leaving 18 bases between. CDR1 is GTSNPN and CDR2 is SVGIG in the germline V gene (reference sequence).

The CDR3 DNA reads as TGTGCCAGCAGCTTTTTGGCGGCCACTGGTGAGCAGTTCTTC. This codes for CASSFLAATGEQFF. The genes are TRBV7-9 and TRBJ2-1, with D hard to call. Between the trimmed V and J ends, which lost 3 bases and 9 bases, there was a span of 15 bases. The CDR3 runs 14 residues. Germline CDR1 is SEHNR and CDR2 is FQNEAQ (reference sequence). The complete variable domain, with remaining parts taken from reference TRBV7-9 and TRBJ2-1, reads DTGVSQNPRHKITKRGQNVTFRCDPISEHNRLYWYRQTLGQGPEFLTYFQNEAQLEKSRLLSDRFSAERPKGSFSTLEIQRTEQGDSAMYLCASSFLAATGEQFFGPGTRLTVL.